This T cell receptor beta chain originates from a study of cytomegalovirus exposure and HLA in healthy donors. Study outcomes and limitations: An analysis was carried out at a later point. It showed that HLA-associated TCR beta chains were more clonally expanded than equally common non-associated chains. On later analysis, the bulk of CMV-associated TCR beta chains appeared to be HLA-restricted. A link between a missense DCLRE1C variant and TCR beta V- and J-gene trimming emerged from a later analysis.

Turning to this clone: No antigen is known for it.

The J segment lost 0 bases and the V segment lost 3 bases, leaving 11 bases of the junction unmatched. The germline gives CDR1 SGDLS, CDR2 YYNGEE. CDR3 length equals 18 residues. 60 Vbeta and 13 Jbeta primers were used in PCR. TCRdb's copy holds only in-frame clones and misses some; the assay was immunoSEQ multiplex PCR. The sample includes under 90,000 clones. This chain joins TRBV9 and TRBJ2-3, with TRBD2 identical over 9 bases. The sequence came from a man between 45 and 60 years old in good health and CMV-seropositive. The sequencing sample was made of PBMCs. CDR3 nucleotides: TGTGCCAGCAGCGGCCTAGCGGGACTTTTATCGAGCACAGATACGCAGTATTTT. This codes for CASSGLAGLLSSTDTQYF.